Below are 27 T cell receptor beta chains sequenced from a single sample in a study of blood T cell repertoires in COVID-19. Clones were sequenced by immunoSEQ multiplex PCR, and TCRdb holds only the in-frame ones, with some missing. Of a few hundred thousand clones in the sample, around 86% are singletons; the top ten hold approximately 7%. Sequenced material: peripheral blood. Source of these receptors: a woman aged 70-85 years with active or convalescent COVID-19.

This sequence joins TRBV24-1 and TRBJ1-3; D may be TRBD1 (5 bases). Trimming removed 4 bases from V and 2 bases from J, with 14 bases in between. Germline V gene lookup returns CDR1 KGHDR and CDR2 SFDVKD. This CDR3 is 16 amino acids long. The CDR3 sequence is CATSEKDSAPGNTIYF. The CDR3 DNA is TGTGCCACCAGTGAGAAAGACAGCGCTCCTGGAAACACCATATATTTT.

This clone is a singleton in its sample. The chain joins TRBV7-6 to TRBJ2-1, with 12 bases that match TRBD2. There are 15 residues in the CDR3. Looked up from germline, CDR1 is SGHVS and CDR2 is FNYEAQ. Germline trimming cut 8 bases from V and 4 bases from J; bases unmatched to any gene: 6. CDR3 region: CASGRLAGVYNEQFF. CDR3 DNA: TGTGCCAGCGGCCGACTAGCGGGGGTATACAATGAGCAGTTCTTC.

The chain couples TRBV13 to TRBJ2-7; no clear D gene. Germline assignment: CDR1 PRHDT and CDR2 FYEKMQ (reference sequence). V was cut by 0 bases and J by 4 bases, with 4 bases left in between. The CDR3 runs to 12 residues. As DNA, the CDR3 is TGTGCCAGCAGCTTAGGCTTTTACGAGCAGTACTTC. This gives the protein CASSLGFYEQYF.

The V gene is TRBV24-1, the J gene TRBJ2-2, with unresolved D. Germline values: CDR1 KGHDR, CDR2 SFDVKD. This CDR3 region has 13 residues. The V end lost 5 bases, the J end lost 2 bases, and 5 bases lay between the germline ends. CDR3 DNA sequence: TGTGCCACCAGTGTTCCTAACACCGGGGAGCTGTTTTTT. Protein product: CATSVPNTGELFF.

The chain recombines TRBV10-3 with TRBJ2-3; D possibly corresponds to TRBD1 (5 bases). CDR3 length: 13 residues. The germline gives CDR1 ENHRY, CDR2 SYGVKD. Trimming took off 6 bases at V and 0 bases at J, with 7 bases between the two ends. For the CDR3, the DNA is TGTGCCATCAGCAACAGGAGCACAGATACGCAGTATTTT. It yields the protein CAISNRSTDTQYF.

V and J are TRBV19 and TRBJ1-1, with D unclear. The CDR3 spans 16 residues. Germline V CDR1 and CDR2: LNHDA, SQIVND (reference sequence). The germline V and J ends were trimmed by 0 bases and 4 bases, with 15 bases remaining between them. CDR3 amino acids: CASSIEGGRRSTEAFF. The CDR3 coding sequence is TGTGCCAGTAGTATAGAGGGAGGGCGTCGAAGCACTGAAGCTTTCTTT.

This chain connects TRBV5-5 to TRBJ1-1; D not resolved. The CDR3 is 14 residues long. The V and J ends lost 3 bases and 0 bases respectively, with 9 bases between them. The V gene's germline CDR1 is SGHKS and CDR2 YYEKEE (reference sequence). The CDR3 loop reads CASSSFPMNTEAFF. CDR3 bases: TGTGCCAGCAGCTCCTTTCCTATGAACACTGAAGCTTTCTTT. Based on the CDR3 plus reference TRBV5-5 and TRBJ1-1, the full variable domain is DAGVTQSPTHLIKTRGQQVTLRCSPISGHKSVSWYQQVLGQGPQFIFQYYEKEERGRGNFPDRFSARQFPNYSSELNVNALLLGDSALYLCASSSFPMNTEAFFGQGTRLTVV.

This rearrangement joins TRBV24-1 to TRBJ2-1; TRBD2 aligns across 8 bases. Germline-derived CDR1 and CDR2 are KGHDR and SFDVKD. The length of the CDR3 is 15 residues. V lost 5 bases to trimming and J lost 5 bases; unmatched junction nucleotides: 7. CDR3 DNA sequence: TGTGCCACCAGTGTTACGGGGGGGCTGCACAATGAGCAGTTCTTC. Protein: CATSVTGGLHNEQFF.

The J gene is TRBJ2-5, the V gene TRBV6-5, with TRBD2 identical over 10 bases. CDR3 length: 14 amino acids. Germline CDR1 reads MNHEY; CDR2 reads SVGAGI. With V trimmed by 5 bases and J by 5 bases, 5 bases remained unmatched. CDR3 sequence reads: CASSRSGGVETQYF. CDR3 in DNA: TGTGCCAGCAGTCGGAGCGGGGGGGTGGAGACCCAGTACTTC.

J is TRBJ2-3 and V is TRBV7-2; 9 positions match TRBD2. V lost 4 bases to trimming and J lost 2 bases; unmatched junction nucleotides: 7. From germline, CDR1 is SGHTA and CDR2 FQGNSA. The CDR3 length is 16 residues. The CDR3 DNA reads TGTGCCAGCAGCTCCCTAGCGGGGACCTTCACAGATACGCAGTATTTT. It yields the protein CASSSLAGTFTDTQYF.

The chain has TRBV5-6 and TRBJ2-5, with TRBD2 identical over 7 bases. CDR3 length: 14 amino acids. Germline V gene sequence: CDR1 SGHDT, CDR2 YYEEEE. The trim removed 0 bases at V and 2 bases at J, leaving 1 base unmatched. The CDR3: CASSLVGGQETQYF. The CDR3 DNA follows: TGTGCCAGCAGCTTGGTCGGGGGGCAAGAGACCCAGTACTTC.

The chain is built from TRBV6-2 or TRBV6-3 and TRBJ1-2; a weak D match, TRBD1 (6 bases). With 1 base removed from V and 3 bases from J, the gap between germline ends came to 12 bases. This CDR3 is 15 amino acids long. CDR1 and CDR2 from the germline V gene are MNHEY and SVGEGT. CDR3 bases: TGTGCCAGCAGTTACTGGCAGGGGAGGGACTATGGCTACACCTTC. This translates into CASSYWQGRDYGYTF.

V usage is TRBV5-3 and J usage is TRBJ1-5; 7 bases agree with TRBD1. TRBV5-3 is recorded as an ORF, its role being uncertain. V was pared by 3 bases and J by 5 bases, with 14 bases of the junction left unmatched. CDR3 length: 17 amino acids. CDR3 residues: CARSYHRRQGEDQPQHF. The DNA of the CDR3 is TGTGCCAGAAGCTACCACCGGAGGCAGGGGGAGGATCAGCCCCAGCATTTT.

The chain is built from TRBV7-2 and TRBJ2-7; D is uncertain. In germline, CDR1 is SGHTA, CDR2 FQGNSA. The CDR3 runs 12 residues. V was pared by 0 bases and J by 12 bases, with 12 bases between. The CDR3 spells CASSLALNTPYF. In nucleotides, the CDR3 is TGTGCCAGCAGCTTAGCTCTAAATACTCCGTACTTC.

In DNA form, the CDR3 reads TGCGCCAGCAGCTTGGACAGGACAGCTAACTATGGCTACACCTTC. Protein: CASSLDRTANYGYTF. V is TRBV5-1 and J is TRBJ1-2; D may be TRBD1 (6 bases). Trimming removed 0 bases at V and 0 bases at J, with 9 bases between. Germline V gives CDR1 SGHRS, CDR2 YFSETQ. This CDR3 contains 15 residues.

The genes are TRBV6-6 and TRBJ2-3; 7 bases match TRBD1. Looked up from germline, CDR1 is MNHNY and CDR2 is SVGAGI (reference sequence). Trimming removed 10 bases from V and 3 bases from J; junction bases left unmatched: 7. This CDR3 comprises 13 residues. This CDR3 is CATRRGPTDTQYF. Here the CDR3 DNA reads TGTGCCACCCGAAGGGGGCCGACAGATACGCAGTATTTT.

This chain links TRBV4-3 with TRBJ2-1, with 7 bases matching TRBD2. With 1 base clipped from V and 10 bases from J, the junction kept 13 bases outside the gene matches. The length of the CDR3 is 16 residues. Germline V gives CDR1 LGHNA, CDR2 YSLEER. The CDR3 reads CASSQGVGSTGGEQFF. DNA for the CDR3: TGCGCCAGCAGCCAAGGGGTGGGGTCAACGGGGGGAGAGCAGTTCTTC.

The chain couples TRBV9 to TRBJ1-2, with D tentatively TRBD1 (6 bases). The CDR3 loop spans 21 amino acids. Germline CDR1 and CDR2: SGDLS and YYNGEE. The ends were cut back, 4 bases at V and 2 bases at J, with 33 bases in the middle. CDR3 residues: CASSPSRGGPGHQAYNYGYTF. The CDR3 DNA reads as TGTGCCAGCAGCCCATCCCGGGGGGGTCCGGGACACCAGGCTTACAACTATGGCTACACCTTC.

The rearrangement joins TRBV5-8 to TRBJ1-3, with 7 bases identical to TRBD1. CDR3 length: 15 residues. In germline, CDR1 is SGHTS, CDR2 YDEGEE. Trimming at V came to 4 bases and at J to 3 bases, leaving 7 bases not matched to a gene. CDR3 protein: CASSTPQGVGNTIYF. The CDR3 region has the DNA TGTGCCAGCAGCACCCCCCAGGGGGTTGGAAACACCATATATTTT.

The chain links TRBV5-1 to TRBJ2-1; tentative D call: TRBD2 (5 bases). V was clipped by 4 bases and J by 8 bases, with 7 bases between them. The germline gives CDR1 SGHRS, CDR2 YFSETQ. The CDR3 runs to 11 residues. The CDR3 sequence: CASSKEDEQFF. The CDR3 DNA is TGCGCCAGCAGCAAGGAGGATGAGCAGTTCTTC.

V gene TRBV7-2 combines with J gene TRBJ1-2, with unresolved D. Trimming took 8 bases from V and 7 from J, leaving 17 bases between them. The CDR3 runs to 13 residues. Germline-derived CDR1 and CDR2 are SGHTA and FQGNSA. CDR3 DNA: TGTGCCAGCGTCGTAGGAGAGGGCGCTGGCTACACCTTC. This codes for CASVVGEGAGYTF.

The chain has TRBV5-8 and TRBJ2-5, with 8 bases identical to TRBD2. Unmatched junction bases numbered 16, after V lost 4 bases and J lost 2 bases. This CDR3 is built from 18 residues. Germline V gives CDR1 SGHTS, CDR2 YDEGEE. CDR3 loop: CASSPPGGGAMGQETQYF. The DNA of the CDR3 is TGTGCCAGCAGCCCACCCGGGGGGGGTGCCATGGGACAAGAGACCCAGTACTTC.

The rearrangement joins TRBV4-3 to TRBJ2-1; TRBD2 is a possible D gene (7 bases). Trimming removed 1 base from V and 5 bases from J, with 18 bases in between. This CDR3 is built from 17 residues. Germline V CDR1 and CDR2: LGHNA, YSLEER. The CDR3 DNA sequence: TGCGCCAGCAGCCAAGTAAATGCGGGGGCCCTCGACAATGAGCAGTTCTTC. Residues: CASSQVNAGALDNEQFF.

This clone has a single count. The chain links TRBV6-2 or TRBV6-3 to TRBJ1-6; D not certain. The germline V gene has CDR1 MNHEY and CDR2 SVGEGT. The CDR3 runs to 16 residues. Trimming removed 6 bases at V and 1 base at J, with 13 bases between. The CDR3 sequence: CASSSQRGSYNSPLHF. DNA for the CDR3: TGTGCCAGCAGCTCGCAGAGAGGTTCCTATAATTCACCCCTCCACTTT.

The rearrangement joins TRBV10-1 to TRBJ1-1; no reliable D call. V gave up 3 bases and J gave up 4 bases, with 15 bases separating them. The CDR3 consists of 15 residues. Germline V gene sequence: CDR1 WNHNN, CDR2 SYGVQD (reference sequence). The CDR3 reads CASSDTGGVGTEAFF. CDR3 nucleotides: TGCGCCAGCAGTGATACCGGCGGGGTGGGCACTGAAGCTTTCTTT.

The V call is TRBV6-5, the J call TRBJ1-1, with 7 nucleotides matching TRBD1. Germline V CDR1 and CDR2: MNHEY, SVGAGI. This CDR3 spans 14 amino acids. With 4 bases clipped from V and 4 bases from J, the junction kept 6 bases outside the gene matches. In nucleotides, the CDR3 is TGTGCCAGCAGTTCTGGACAGGTCTCCACTGAAGCTTTCTTT. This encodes CASSSGQVSTEAFF.

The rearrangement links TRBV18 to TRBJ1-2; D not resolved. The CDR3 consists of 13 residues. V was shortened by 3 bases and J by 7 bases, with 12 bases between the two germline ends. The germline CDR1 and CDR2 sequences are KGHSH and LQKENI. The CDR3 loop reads CASSPDPTSGYTF. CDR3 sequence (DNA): TGTGCCAGCTCACCCGACCCGACTAGTGGCTACACCTTC.